The 17 T cell receptor beta chains below were found in one sample sequenced in a study of neurological immune-mediated disorders. From the 5' RACE reads, TCRdb called clonotypes with MiXCR, one entry per CDR3 protein. The repertoire consists of about 29,000 distinct CDR3 sequences, with around 10% occurring once and the leading ten covering about 5.6%. The sample taken for sequencing was PBMCs. These receptors were taken from a woman in her sixties or seventies in good health.

This clonotype was recorded at least ten times. This chain connects TRBV5-6 to TRBJ1-5; no clear D. The CDR3 covers 12 residues. CDR1 and CDR2 (germline): SGHDT, YYEEEE. V shed 5 bases and J shed 5 bases, with 8 bases lying between them. The CDR3 DNA reads TGTGCCAGCAGTACACTTGATCAGCCCCAGCATTTT. Amino acid sequence: CASSTLDQPQHF.

This clonotype is labeled as medium-sized. The chain links TRBV11-2 to TRBJ2-7; the D is unclear. V was shortened by 2 bases and J by 3 bases, with 5 bases between the two germline ends. In germline, CDR1 is SGHAT, CDR2 FQNNGV. This CDR3 is 12 amino acids long. Here the CDR3 DNA reads TGTGCCAGCAGCTTATCGGGCTACGAGCAGTACTTC. This sequence encodes CASSLSGYEQYF.

Note on this clonotype: At one end, the junction sequence differs from germline, possibly due to a read error. V and J are TRBV7-2 and TRBJ2-5; D not certain. Germline values: CDR1 SGHTA, CDR2 FQGNSA. The CDR3 runs 12 residues. The CDR3 loop is CDSSPSQETQYF. DNA for the CDR3: TGTGACAGCAGCCCATCACAAGAGACCCAGTACTTC.

In this sample, this clonotype turned up many times. V is TRBV10-3 and J is TRBJ2-3; 8 bases match TRBD1. The V and J ends lost 3 bases and 3 bases, in that order; junction bases with no gene match: 5. CDR1 is ENHRY and CDR2 is SYGVKD in the germline V gene. The CDR3 is made up of 15 amino acids. The CDR3, as DNA: TGTGCCATCAGTGAAAGACAGGGGACTACAGATACGCAGTATTTT. Protein sequence: CAISERQGTTDTQYF.

This clonotype was observed at least ten times. V and J are TRBV2 and TRBJ2-5; no clear D. The CDR3 spans 13 residues. CDR1 and CDR2 (germline): SNHLY, FYNNEI. V lost 4 bases, J lost 1 base, and 7 bases lay in between. The CDR3 nucleotides read TGTGCCAGCAGTGTAATGACCCAAGAGACCCAGTACTTC. Its translation is CASSVMTQETQYF.

This clonotype was observed at least ten times. The CDR3 bases are TGTGCCATCAGTGAGTCCGGGACAGGGGCCACCGGGGAGCTGTTTTTT. It is translated as CAISESGTGATGELFF. The V and J genes are TRBV10-3 and TRBJ2-2; 10 bases align to TRBD1. Germline trimming cut 0 bases from V and 4 bases from J; bases unmatched to any gene: 2. CDR1 is ENHRY and CDR2 is SYGVKD in the germline V gene. The CDR3 sequence is 16 residues long.

This clonotype was seen at least ten times. The gene calls are TRBV5-1 and TRBJ2-1, with TRBD2 matching over 7 bases. The ends lost 0 bases at V and 3 bases at J; junction bases unmatched: 6. CDR1 is SGHRS and CDR2 is YFSETQ in the germline V gene. There are 16 residues in the CDR3. Written as DNA, the CDR3 is TGCGCCAGCAGCTTGGCCTCTAGCGGACTCTACAATGAGCAGTTCTTC. It codes for CASSLASSGLYNEQFF.

This clonotype was counted many times. V and J are TRBV5-1 and TRBJ2-5; D ambiguous. The CDR3 has 14 amino acids. The V gene lost 2 bases and the J gene lost 5 bases, with 13 bases spanning the gap. Per germline, CDR1 SGHRS and CDR2 YFSETQ. CDR3 DNA: TGCGCCAGCAGCTTATTTAGACTGGGGGAGACCCAGTACTTC. It encodes CASSLFRLGETQYF.

This clonotype occurred many times. This CDR3 reads CASSFSSGREGETQYF. The CDR3, as DNA: TGTGCCAGCAGCTTTTCGTCCGGGAGGGAAGGCGAGACCCAGTACTTC. The J gene is TRBJ2-5, the V gene TRBV5-5; TRBD2 agrees at 8 bases. Germline CDR1 is SGHKS and CDR2 is YYEKEE (reference sequence). CDR3 length equals 16 residues. After removal of 2 bases from V and 5 bases from J, the junction contained 11 bases not matched to a gene.

This clonotype was counted many times. The genes are TRBV7-6 and TRBJ2-6, with D tentatively TRBD1 (5 bases). V was pared by 2 bases and J by 4 bases, with 9 bases between. Germline V gene lookup returns CDR1 SGHVS and CDR2 FNYEAQ. This CDR3 contains 15 residues. The CDR3 DNA is TGTGCCAGCAGCTTAAGGGGCGGCGGGGCCAACGTCCTGACTTTC. It is translated as CASSLRGGGANVLTF.

This clonotype was detected ten times or more. The gene calls are TRBV6-6 and TRBJ2-1; TRBD2 aligns across 10 bases. Trimming removed 0 bases from V and 2 bases from J; junction bases left unmatched: 10. CDR3 length: 19 amino acids. Germline CDR1 reads MNHNY; CDR2 reads SVGAGI (reference sequence). The chain's CDR3 is CASSYSISGGLEAYNEQFF. CDR3 coding DNA: TGTGCCAGCAGTTACTCGATTAGCGGGGGGTTGGAGGCCTACAATGAGCAGTTCTTC.

This clonotype was counted many times. Sequence at one end of the junction differs from germline and may be a read error. The genes are TRBV6-2 or TRBV6-3 and TRBJ2-5; the match to TRBD1 covers 9 bases. Germline CDR1 is MNHEY and CDR2 is SVGEGT. The CDR3 length is 11 residues. This CDR3 reads CASSHGTGRDF. CDR3 bases: TGTGCCAGCAGTCACGGGACAGGGAGGGACTTC.

Notes on this clonotype: Mismatch with germline at one junction end may stem from a read error. V gene TRBV6-5 combines with J gene TRBJ2-3; TRBD2 matches 9 bases. Germline V CDR1 and CDR2: MNHEY, SVGAGI. The CDR3 runs 14 residues. The CDR3 protein is CASRPGLAADTRYF. The DNA of the CDR3 is TGTGCCAGCAGACCGGGACTAGCAGCGGATACGCGGTATTTT.

This clonotype was seen at least ten times. This chain links TRBV5-1 with TRBJ1-2; no definite D call. The CDR3 consists of 13 residues. V was clipped by 0 bases and J by 8 bases, with 11 bases between them. Germline CDR1 and CDR2: SGHRS and YFSETQ. The CDR3 sequence is CASSLGGQRGYTF. The CDR3 DNA sequence: TGCGCCAGCAGCTTGGGGGGTCAACGGGGCTACACCTTC. Supplemented by reference TRBV5-1 and TRBJ1-2, the full variable domain reads KAGVTQTPRYLIKTRGQQVTLSCSPISGHRSVSWYQQTPGQGLQFLFEYFSETQRNKGNFPGRFSGRQFSNSRSEMNVSTLELGDSALYLCASSLGGQRGYTFGSGTRLTVV.

This clonotype was counted many times. This chain joins TRBV12-3 or TRBV12-4 and TRBJ1-6; D gene uncertain. The CDR3 is 14 residues long. V was shortened by 4 bases and J by 9 bases, with 13 bases between the two germline ends. Here the CDR3 reads CASSYPGVGSPLHF. The CDR3 DNA follows: TGTGCCAGCAGTTACCCAGGCGTTGGTTCACCCCTCCACTTT.

Ten or more counts support this clonotype. The chain recombines TRBV24-1 with TRBJ2-5; D possibly corresponds to TRBD1 (6 bases). V lost 2 bases and J lost 6, with 6 bases in between. Per the germline V gene, CDR1 is KGHDR and CDR2 is SFDVKD. This CDR3 region has 12 residues. CDR3 bases: TGTGCCACCAGTGATTGGGGGCAGACCCAGTACTTC. Residues: CATSDWGQTQYF.

There are many counts of this clonotype. The chain has TRBV20-1 and TRBJ1-4, with D hard to call. Per the germline V gene, CDR1 is DFQATT and CDR2 is SNEGSKA (reference sequence). This CDR3 contains 12 residues. Trimming left V 6 bases short and J 8 bases short, with 13 bases between. The CDR3 sequence: CSAPQEGEKLFF. The CDR3 DNA follows: TGCAGTGCACCCCAGGAAGGGGAAAAACTGTTTTTT.